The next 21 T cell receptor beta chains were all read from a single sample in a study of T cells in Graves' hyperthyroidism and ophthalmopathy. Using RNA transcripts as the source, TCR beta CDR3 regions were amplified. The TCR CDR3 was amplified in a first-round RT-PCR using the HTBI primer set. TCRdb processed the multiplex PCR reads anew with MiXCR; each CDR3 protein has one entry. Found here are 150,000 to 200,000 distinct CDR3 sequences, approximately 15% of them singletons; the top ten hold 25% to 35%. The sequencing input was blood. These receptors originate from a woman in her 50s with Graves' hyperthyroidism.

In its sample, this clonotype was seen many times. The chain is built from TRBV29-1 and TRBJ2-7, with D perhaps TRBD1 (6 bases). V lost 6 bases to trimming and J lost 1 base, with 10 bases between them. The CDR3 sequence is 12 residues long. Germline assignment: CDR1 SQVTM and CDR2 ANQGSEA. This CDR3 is CSVTDSSYEQYF. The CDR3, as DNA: TGCAGCGTCACGGACAGTTCCTACGAGCAGTACTTC.

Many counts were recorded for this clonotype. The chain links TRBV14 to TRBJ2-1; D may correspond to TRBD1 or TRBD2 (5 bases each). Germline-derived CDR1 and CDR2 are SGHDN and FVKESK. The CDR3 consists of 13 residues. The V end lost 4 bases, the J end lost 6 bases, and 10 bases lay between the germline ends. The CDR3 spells CASSPGRFNEQFF. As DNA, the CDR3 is TGTGCCAGCAGCCCGGGACGGTTCAATGAGCAGTTCTTC.

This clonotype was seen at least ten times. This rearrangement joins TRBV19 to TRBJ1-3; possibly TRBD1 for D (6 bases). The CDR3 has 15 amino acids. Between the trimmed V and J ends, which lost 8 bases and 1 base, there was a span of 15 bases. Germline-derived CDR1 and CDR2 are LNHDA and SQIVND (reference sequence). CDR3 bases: TGTGCCAGTCGAACCGGGACAAAATCTGGAAACACCATATATTTT. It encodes CASRTGTKSGNTIYF.

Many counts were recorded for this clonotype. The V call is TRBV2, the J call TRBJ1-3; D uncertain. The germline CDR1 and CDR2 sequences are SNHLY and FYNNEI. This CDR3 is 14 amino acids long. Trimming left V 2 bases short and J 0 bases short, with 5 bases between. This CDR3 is CASSEMFSGNTIYF. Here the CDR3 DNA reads TGTGCCAGCAGTGAAATGTTCTCTGGAAACACCATATATTTT.

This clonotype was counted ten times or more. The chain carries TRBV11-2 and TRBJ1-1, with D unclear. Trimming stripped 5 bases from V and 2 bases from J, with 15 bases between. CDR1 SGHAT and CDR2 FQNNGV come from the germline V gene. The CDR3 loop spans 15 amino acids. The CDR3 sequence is CASSPYRSGNTEAFF. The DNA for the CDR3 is TGTGCCAGCAGCCCATATAGATCGGGTAACACTGAAGCTTTCTTT.

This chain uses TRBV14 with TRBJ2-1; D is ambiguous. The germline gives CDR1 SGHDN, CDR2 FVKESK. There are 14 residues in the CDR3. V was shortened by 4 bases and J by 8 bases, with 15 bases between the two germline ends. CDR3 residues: CASSLLRRSDEQFF. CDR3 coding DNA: TGTGCCAGCAGCCTTCTTAGGCGGAGCGATGAGCAGTTCTTC. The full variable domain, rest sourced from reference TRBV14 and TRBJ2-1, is EAGVTQFPSHSVIEKGQTVTLRCDPISGHDNLYWYRRVMGKEIKFLLHFVKESKQDESGMPNNRFLAERTGGTYSTLKVQPAELEDSGVYFCASSLLRRSDEQFFGPGTRLTVL.

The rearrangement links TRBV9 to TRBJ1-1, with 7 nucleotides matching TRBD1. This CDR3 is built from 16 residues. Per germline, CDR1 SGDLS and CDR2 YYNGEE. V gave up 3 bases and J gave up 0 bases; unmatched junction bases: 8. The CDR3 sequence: CASSATGKRVNTEAFF. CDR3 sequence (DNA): TGTGCCAGCAGCGCGACAGGGAAGAGAGTGAACACTGAAGCTTTCTTT. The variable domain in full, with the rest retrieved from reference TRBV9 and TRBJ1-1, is DSGVTQTPKHLITATGQRVTLRCSPRSGDLSVYWYQQSLDQGLQFLIQYYNGEERAKGNILERFSAQQFPDLHSELNLSSLELGDSALYFCASSATGKRVNTEAFFGQGTRLTVV.

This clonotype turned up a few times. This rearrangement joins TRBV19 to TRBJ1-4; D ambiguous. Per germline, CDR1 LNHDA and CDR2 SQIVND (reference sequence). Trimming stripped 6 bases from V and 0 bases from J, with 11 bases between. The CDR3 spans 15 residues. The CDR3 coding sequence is TGTGCCAGTAGACGAACGGCGGCAACTAATGAAAAACTGTTTTTT. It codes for CASRRTAATNEKLFF.

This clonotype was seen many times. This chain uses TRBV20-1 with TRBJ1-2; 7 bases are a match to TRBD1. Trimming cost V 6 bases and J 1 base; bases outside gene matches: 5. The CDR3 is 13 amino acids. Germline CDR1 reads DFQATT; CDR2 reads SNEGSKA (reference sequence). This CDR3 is CSARQGINYGYTF. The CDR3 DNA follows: TGCAGTGCCCGACAGGGAATTAACTATGGCTACACCTTC.

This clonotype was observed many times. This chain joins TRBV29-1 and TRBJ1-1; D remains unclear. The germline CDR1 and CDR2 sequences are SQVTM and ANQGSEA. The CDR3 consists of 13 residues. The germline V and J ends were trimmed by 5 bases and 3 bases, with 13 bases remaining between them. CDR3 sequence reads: CSVLRRADTEAFF. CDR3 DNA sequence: TGCAGCGTTTTGAGGAGGGCGGACACTGAAGCTTTCTTT.

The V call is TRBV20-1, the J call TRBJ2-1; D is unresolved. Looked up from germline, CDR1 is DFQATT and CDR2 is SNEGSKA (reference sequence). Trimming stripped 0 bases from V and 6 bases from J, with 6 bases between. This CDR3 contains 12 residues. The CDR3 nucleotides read TGCAGTGCTAGAGACCAAGTCAATGAGCAGTTCTTC. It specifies CSARDQVNEQFF.

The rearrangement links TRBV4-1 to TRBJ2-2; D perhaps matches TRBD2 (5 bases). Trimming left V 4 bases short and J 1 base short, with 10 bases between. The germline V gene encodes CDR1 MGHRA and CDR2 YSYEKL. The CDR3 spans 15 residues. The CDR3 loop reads CASSRSAGNTGELFF. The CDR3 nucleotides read TGCGCCAGCAGCCGTTCGGCGGGGAACACCGGGGAGCTGTTTTTT.

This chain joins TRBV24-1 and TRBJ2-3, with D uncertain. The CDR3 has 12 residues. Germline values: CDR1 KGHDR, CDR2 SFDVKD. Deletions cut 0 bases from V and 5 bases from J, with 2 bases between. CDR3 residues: CATSDLEDTQYF. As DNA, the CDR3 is TGTGCCACCAGTGATTTGGAAGATACGCAGTATTTT.

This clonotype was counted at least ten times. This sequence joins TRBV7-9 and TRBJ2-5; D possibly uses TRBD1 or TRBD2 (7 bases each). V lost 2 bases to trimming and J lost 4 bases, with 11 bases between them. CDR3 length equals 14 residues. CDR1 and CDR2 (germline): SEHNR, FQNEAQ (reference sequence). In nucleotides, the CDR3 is TGTGCCAGCAGCTTACCCAGGGGGGGAGAGACCCAGTACTTC. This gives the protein CASSLPRGGETQYF.

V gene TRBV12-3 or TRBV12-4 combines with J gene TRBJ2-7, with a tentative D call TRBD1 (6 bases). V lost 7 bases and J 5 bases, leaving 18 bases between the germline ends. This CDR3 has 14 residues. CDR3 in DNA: TGTGCCAGCACCCCTGGACAGTGGCTGCACGAGCAGTACTTC. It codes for CASTPGQWLHEQYF.

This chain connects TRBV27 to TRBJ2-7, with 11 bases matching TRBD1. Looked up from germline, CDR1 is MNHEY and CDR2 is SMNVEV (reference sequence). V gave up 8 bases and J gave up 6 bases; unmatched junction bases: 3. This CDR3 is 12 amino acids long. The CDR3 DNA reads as TGTGCCAGCCAGGACAGGGGGCGCGAGCAGTACTTC. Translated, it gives CASQDRGREQYF.

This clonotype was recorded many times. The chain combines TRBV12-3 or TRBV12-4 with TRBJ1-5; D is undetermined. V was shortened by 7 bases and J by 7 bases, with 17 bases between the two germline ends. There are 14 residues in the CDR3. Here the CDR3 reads CASTDGPRRQPQHF. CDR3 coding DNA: TGTGCCAGCACCGACGGGCCTCGGCGGCAGCCCCAGCATTTT.

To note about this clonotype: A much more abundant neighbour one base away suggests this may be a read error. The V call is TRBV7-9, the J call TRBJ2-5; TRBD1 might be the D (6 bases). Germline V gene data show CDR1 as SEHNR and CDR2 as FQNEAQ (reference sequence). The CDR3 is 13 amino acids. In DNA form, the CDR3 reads TGTGCCGGCAGCCGTAGGGGGAAAGAGACCCAGTACTTC. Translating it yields CAGSRRGKETQYF.

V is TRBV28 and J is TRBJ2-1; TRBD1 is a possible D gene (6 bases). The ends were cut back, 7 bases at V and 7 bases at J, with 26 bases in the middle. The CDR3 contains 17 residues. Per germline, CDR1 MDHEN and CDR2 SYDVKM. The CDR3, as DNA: TGTGCCAGCAATAGCCCAAGCGTGGGGGCCAGGACTAATGAGCAGTTCTTC. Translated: CASNSPSVGARTNEQFF. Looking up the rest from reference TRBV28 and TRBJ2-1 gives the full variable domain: DVKVTQSSRYLVKRTGEKVFLECVQDMDHENMFWYRQDPGLGLRLIYFSYDVKMKEKGDIPEGYSVSREKKERFSLILESASTNQTSMYLCASNSPSVGARTNEQFFGPGTRLTVL.

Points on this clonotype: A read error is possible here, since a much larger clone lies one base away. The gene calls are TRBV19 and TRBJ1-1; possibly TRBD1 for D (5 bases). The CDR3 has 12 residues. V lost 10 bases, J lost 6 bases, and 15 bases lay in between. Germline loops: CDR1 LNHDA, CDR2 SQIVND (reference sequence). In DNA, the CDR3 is TGTGCCACCACTAGAGGGGCAGCTGAAGCTTTCTTT. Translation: CATTRGAAEAFF.

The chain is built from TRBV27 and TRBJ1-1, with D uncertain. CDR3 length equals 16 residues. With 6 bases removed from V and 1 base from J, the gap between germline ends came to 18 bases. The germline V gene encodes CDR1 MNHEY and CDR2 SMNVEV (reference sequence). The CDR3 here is CASRGLAFAGNTEAFF. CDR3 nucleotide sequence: TGTGCCAGCAGAGGACTGGCATTCGCGGGGAACACTGAAGCTTTCTTT.